What follows are 25 T cell receptor beta chains derived from one specimen sequenced in a study of breast tumors, draining lymph nodes, adjacent tissues. Each CDR3 protein gets one entry after TCRdb re-called the multiplex PCR reads with MiXCR. Here the sample spans hundreds of thousands of distinct CDR3 sequences, around 32% being singletons. Axillary draining lymph nodes of breast cancer patients supplied the node samples. Sequenced: axillary lymph node tissue. The receptors were gathered from a female donor with breast cancer. Some clones in this sample may be carry-over from other donors' samples.

CDR3 protein: CASSPSRGRASGANVLTF. Written as DNA, the CDR3 is TGTGCCAGTAGTCCTTCCCGCGGGAGGGCCTCTGGGGCCAACGTCCTGACTTTC. The chain couples TRBV19 to TRBJ2-6; TRBD2 matches at 9 bases. Germline V gene sequence: CDR1 LNHDA, CDR2 SQIVND (reference sequence). V lost 5 bases to trimming and J lost 0 bases; unmatched junction nucleotides: 8. The length of the CDR3 is 18 residues.

The chain couples TRBV5-1 to TRBJ1-6; no clear D. The V gene's germline CDR1 is SGHRS and CDR2 YFSETQ. Between the trimmed V and J ends, which lost 0 bases and 6 bases, there was a span of 16 bases. The CDR3 loop spans 17 amino acids. CDR3 coding DNA: TGCGCCAGCAGCTTGGATGCGGGTGGCAGAGTTAATTCACCCCTCCACTTT. Translating gives CASSLDAGGRVNSPLHF.

V is TRBV4-1 and J is TRBJ2-7; 10 nucleotides match TRBD2. Germline V gene data show CDR1 as MGHRA and CDR2 as YSYEKL. CDR3 size: 18 residues. Trimming at V came to 9 bases and at J to 3 bases, leaving 20 bases not matched to a gene. CDR3 region: CARGPSDQREGHIYEQYF. CDR3 DNA: TGCGCCAGAGGCCCCTCCGACCAGCGGGAGGGCCATATCTACGAGCAGTACTTC.

This clonotype came up many times. The chain is built from TRBV29-1 and TRBJ2-5; D remains ambiguous. The ends were cut back, 6 bases at V and 1 base at J, with 12 bases in the middle. Looked up from germline, CDR1 is SQVTM and CDR2 is ANQGSEA. CDR3 length: 13 residues. The CDR3 region is CSVPSRLQETQYF. The CDR3 DNA is TGCAGCGTCCCCAGCAGGCTCCAAGAGACCCAGTACTTC.

There are many counts of this clonotype. The chain is built from TRBV19 and TRBJ1-2; D is unresolved. V gave up 5 bases and J gave up 7 bases, with 11 bases separating them. Germline lookup yields CDR1 LNHDA and CDR2 SQIVND (reference sequence). CDR3 length: 12 residues. DNA of the CDR3: TGTGCCAGTAGTCTTCCGTCTGTTGGCTACACCTTC. Its translation: CASSLPSVGYTF.

A remark on this clonotype: A much larger clone lies one base from this, so it may be a read error. The chain employs TRBV18 and TRBJ2-7, with D possibly TRBD1 on 6 matching bases. V lost 4 bases to trimming and J lost 5 bases, with 15 bases between them. Germline CDR1 reads KGHSH; CDR2 reads LQKENI. The CDR3 is 14 residues long. The CDR3 region is CASSLQGWGHEQYF. CDR3 DNA: TGTGCCAGCTCACTACAGGGTTGGGGCCACGAGCAGTACTTC.

The chain recombines TRBV10-2 with TRBJ1-4; TRBD1 is a possible D gene (6 bases). Germline values: CDR1 WSHSY, CDR2 SAAADI. This CDR3 comprises 15 residues. The V gene lost 4 bases and the J gene lost 7 bases, with 16 bases spanning the gap. CDR3 nucleotides: TGCGCCAGCAGTGTTACAGGGCGAATGGGTGAAAAACTGTTTTTT. It yields the protein CASSVTGRMGEKLFF.

In this sample, this clonotype turned up many times. The conserved phenylalanine or tryptophan normally closing the CDR3 is absent here, so this likely arose from a read error. This chain links TRBV7-2 with TRBJ2-7; weak D call: TRBD2 (5 bases). The V and J ends lost 1 base and 3 bases respectively, with 10 bases between them. The CDR3 consists of 14 residues. Germline assignment: CDR1 SGHTA and CDR2 FQGNSA. The CDR3 region is CASSLGGVNYEQYL. The CDR3 DNA reads TGTGCCAGCAGCTTAGGGGGAGTGAACTACGAGCAGTACCTC.

This clonotype was counted at least ten times. The chain uses TRBV27 and TRBJ2-7; TRBD2 matches 7 bases. Germline-derived CDR1 and CDR2 are MNHEY and SMNVEV (reference sequence). The trim removed 4 bases at V and 6 bases at J, leaving 6 bases unmatched. CDR3 length equals 13 residues. CDR3: CASSSAGFGEQYF. CDR3 in DNA: TGTGCCAGCAGTTCAGCGGGGTTTGGCGAGCAGTACTTC.

This clonotype has a count of ten or more. V gene TRBV24-1 combines with J gene TRBJ2-3; TRBD2 agrees at 7 bases. Per germline, CDR1 KGHDR and CDR2 SFDVKD. The CDR3 length is 14 residues. The V gene end was trimmed by 4 bases and the J gene end by 8 bases; junction bases not matched to a gene: 8. The chain's CDR3 is CATSDPGTKGTQYF. CDR3 nucleotide sequence: TGTGCCACCAGTGACCCCGGGACTAAGGGTACGCAGTATTTT.

The rearrangement joins TRBV15 to TRBJ2-1; D might be TRBD2 (7 bases). CDR3 length: 18 amino acids. V was clipped by 0 bases and J by 0 bases, with 15 bases between them. Per the germline V gene, CDR1 is LNHNV and CDR2 is YYDKDF (reference sequence). The CDR3 sequence: CATSRDDGGGSSYNEQFF. The CDR3, as DNA: TGTGCCACCAGCAGAGACGATGGGGGCGGGAGCTCCTACAATGAGCAGTTCTTC.

A remark on this clonotype: Just one base apart from a much larger clone, this may be a read error. The conserved closing phenylalanine or tryptophan is absent in this CDR3, likely reflecting a read error. The chain carries TRBV19 and TRBJ2-1, with 8 positions matching TRBD2. The CDR3 runs 16 residues. The V and J ends lost 4 bases and 4 bases, in that order; junction bases with no gene match: 9. Germline CDR1 is LNHDA and CDR2 is SQIVND (reference sequence). CDR3 nucleotide sequence: TGTGCCAGTAGTAAAAGAGGACTAGCAGTATACAATGAGCAGTTCTCC. Amino acid sequence: CASSKRGLAVYNEQFS.

This clonotype was recorded many times. The chain uses TRBV12-3 or TRBV12-4 and TRBJ2-2, with D possibly called TRBD1 or TRBD2 (5 bases each). The CDR3 loop spans 16 amino acids. V lost 5 bases and J 3 bases, leaving 16 bases between the germline ends. The CDR3 reads CASSPTGRPYTGELFF. The CDR3 coding sequence is TGTGCCAGCAGTCCTACGGGGCGGCCCTACACCGGGGAGCTGTTTTTT.

A note on this clonotype: A read error may be the cause here, since a much bigger clone is one base away. The chain joins TRBV12-3 or TRBV12-4 to TRBJ2-5; 7 bases are shared with TRBD1. The junction had 5 bases not matched to a gene; V was cut back by 5 bases and J by 2 bases. The CDR3 runs 14 residues. CDR3 nucleotide sequence: TGTGCCAGCAGTCTGGGCAGGGGGCAAGAGACCCAGTACTTC. Translating it yields CASSLGRGQETQYF.

This clonotype was seen at least ten times. CDR3 in amino acids: CASSLGTERVHGYTF. The DNA of the CDR3 is TGCGCCAGCAGCTTGGGGACGGAAAGGGTTCATGGCTACACCTTC. This chain uses TRBV5-1 with TRBJ1-2; D is uncertain. The CDR3 consists of 15 residues. CDR1 and CDR2 from the germline V gene are SGHRS and YFSETQ. The V end lost 0 bases, the J end lost 6 bases, and 15 bases lay between the germline ends.

In this sample, this clonotype turned up many times. This chain uses TRBV3-1 with TRBJ1-2; D is unclear. Trimming took off 2 bases at V and 6 bases at J, with 13 bases between the two ends. This CDR3 comprises 14 residues. Per germline, CDR1 LGHDT and CDR2 YNNKEL (reference sequence). Written as DNA, the CDR3 is TGTGCCAGCAGCCAACCCGGACGGGGTCATGGCTACACCTTC. Translated, it gives CASSQPGRGHGYTF.

Ten or more counts support this clonotype. CDR3 protein: CASSIGTGYNEQFF. CDR3 DNA sequence: TGTGCCAGTAGTATAGGGACTGGCTACAATGAGCAGTTCTTC. J is TRBJ2-1 and V is TRBV19, with TRBD2 as a possible D gene (5 bases). Germline CDR1 LNHDA, CDR2 SQIVND (reference sequence). The CDR3 loop spans 14 amino acids. The V and J ends lost 1 base and 3 bases respectively, with 7 bases between them.

A note on this clonotype: An end of the junction differs from the germline gene, which may be a read error. The chain has TRBV6-4 and TRBJ2-1; D possibly uses TRBD1 or TRBD2 (7 bases each). Germline assignment: CDR1 MRHNA and CDR2 SNTAGT. The CDR3 totals 14 residues. CDR3 sequence (DNA): TGCGCCAGCAGTGCAGGGGGAGGGAACAATGAGCAGTTCTTC. Translating it yields CASSAGGGNNEQFF.

This clonotype showed up many times. This rearrangement joins TRBV20-1 to TRBJ2-5, with TRBD2 matching 15 bases. Per germline, CDR1 DFQATT and CDR2 SNEGSKA (reference sequence). Trimming cost V 6 bases and J 3 bases; bases outside gene matches: 8. The CDR3 contains 16 residues. CDR3 sequence reads: CSASGLAGGSEETQYF. The CDR3 DNA reads as TGCAGTGCCAGTGGACTAGCGGGAGGGTCGGAAGAGACCCAGTACTTC.

This clonotype came up many times. The chain employs TRBV2 and TRBJ2-1; D not certain. The CDR3 sequence is 10 residues long. Germline-derived CDR1 and CDR2 are SNHLY and FYNNEI. V gave up 4 bases and J gave up 9 bases, with 4 bases separating them. The DNA of the CDR3 is TGTGCCAGCAGTGCGGGTGAGCAGTTCTTC. It specifies CASSAGEQFF.

The chain uses TRBV28 and TRBJ2-3; no reliable D call. Trimming shortened V by 3 bases and J by 1 base, and 17 bases separated the two germline ends. Germline CDR1 is MDHEN and CDR2 is SYDVKM. The CDR3 consists of 17 residues. The CDR3 here is CASSFLHRSAGTDTQYF. CDR3 sequence (DNA): TGTGCCAGCAGTTTTTTACACCGATCGGCTGGCACAGATACGCAGTATTTT.

This clonotype was counted at least ten times. This chain uses TRBV24-1 with TRBJ1-4, with D hard to call. The V gene lost 10 bases and the J gene lost 8 bases, with 13 bases spanning the gap. CDR3 length: 12 amino acids. Germline V gene lookup returns CDR1 KGHDR and CDR2 SFDVKD. The DNA of the CDR3 is TGTGCCACTGTAACCTCCGGGGAAAAACTGTTTTTT. This translates into CATVTSGEKLFF.

This clonotype was counted only a few times. The rearrangement uses TRBV28 and TRBJ2-6; D unclear. The CDR3 runs to 14 residues. Trimming left V 6 bases short and J 4 bases short, with 10 bases between. Germline CDR1 is MDHEN and CDR2 is SYDVKM. The CDR3 loop reads CASRTLLGANVLTF. CDR3 nucleotide sequence: TGTGCCAGCAGGACTCTGTTGGGGGCCAACGTCCTGACTTTC.

This clonotype was recorded at least ten times. J is TRBJ2-5 and V is TRBV5-6; D is unclear. V lost 0 bases and J 5 bases, leaving 5 bases between the germline ends. This CDR3 contains 12 residues. CDR1 is SGHDT, CDR2 YYEEEE, per germline. In DNA form, the CDR3 reads TGTGCCAGCAGCTTGGACGTTGAGACCCAGTACTTC. Translated: CASSLDVETQYF.

This clonotype was picked up many times. A much larger clonotype is one base distant, so this may be a read error. As DNA, the CDR3 is TGCAGTGCTAGCGCGGGAGGGATAAGGTCCTTC. Translating it yields CSASAGGIRSF. This rearrangement joins TRBV20-1 to TRBJ2-5; 9 bases agree with TRBD2. Germline V gene sequence: CDR1 DFQATT, CDR2 SNEGSKA (reference sequence). This CDR3 contains 11 residues.